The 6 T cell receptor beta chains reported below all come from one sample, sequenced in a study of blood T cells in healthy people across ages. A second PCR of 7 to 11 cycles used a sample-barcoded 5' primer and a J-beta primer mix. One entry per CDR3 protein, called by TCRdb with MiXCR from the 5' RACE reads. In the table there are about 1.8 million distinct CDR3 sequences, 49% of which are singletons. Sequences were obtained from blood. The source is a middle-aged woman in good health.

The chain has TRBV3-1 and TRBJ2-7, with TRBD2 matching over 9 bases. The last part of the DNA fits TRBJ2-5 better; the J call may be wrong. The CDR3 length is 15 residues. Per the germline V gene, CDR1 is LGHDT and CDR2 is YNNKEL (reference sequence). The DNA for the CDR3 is TGTGCCAGCAGCCAAGATCGGGCTAGCGGGAAGACCCAGTACTTC. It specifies CASSQDRASGKTQYF.

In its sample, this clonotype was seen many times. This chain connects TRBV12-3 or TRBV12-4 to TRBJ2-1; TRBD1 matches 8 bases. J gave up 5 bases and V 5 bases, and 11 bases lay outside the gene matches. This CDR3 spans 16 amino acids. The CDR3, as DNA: TGTGCCAGCAGTCGCTACCGGGACAGGTCCCACAATGAGCAGTTCTTC. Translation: CASSRYRDRSHNEQFF.

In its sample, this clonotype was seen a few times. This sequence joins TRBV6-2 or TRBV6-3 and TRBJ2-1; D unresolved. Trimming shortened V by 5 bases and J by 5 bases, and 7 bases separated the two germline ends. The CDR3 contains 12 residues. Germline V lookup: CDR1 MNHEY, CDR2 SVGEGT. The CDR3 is CASSPWDNEQFF. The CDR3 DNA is TGTGCCAGCAGTCCCTGGGACAATGAGCAGTTCTTC.

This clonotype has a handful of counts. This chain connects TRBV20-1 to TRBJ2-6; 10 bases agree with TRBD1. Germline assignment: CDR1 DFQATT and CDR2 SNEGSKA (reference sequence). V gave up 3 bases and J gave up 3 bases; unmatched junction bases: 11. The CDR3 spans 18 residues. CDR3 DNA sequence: TGCAGTGCTAGCCCATCCGGGACAGGGGTAGATGGGGCCAACGTCCTGACTTTC. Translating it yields CSASPSGTGVDGANVLTF.

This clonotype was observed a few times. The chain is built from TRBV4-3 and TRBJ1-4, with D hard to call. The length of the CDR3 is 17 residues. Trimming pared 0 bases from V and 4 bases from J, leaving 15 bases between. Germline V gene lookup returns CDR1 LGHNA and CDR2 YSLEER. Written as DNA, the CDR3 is TGCGCCAGCAGCCAAGATGGTTTCGACGGGAATAATGAAAAACTGTTTTTT. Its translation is CASSQDGFDGNNEKLFF.

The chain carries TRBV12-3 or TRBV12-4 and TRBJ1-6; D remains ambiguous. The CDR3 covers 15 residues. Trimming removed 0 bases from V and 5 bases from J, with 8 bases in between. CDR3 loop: CASSLAQRDNSPLHF. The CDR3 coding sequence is TGTGCCAGCAGTTTAGCACAGAGAGATAATTCACCCCTCCACTTT.